A single T cell receptor beta chain is shown here with its context. No antigen is known for it. Without the conserved terminal phenylalanine or tryptophan, this CDR3 likely stems from a read error. What was amplified from RNA transcripts were TCR beta CDR3 regions. Using the HTBI primer set, a first-round RT-PCR was run on the TCR CDR3. One entry per CDR3 protein, called by TCRdb with MiXCR from the multiplex PCR reads. The table records some 370,000 distinct CDR3 sequences, 17% of them present only once. The data derive from a study of T cells in Graves' hyperthyroidism and ophthalmopathy. The study's findings and limits: The majority of expanded thyroid clonotypes above 0.001 also appeared in blood.

The CDR3 length is 14 residues. From germline, CDR1 is SEHNR and CDR2 FQNEAQ (reference sequence). V dropped 0 bases and J dropped 2 bases, with 6 bases sitting between them. Newly diagnosed hyperthyroidism patients aged 18 to 65 years had disease lasting under 2 months. The diagnostic basis comprised clinical symptoms, serum thyroxine and TRAb, thyroid ultrasound and orbital computed tomography. The sequenced sample was blood. The source is a woman in her 30s with Graves' hyperthyroidism that later progressed to Graves' ophthalmopathy. The chain links TRBV7-9 to TRBJ2-3; no clear D. The CDR3 sequence: CASSLARNTDTQYL. DNA for the CDR3: TGTGCCAGCAGCTTAGCCAGGAACACAGATACGCAGTATTTA.